This record concerns one TCR beta chain sequence. The antigen it binds to is not known. No per-base quality is available; no much larger clone lies one base away. The data were obtained in a study of identical twins (dated by TCRdb to the mid-2010s). Study-level background: To test whether fetal clonotypes persist, this study deep-sequenced TCR alpha and beta repertoires from monozygotic twins, from unrelated adults of various ages, and from cord blood. To rule out contamination, replicate twin experiments were performed at different times with different library preparation protocols. What the work shows at the level of the full study, not this receptor alone: A weaker excess of twin sharing was found in beta out-of-frame sequences because the signal-to-noise ratio was lowered by fewer shared sequences. Out-of-frame TCR alpha sequences shared between twins showed an excess of low generation-probability sequences compared with coincidental sharing between unrelated individuals. Abundant cord blood beta clonotypes had fewer insertions, young adult naive repertoires showed a similar but weaker trend, and memory repertoires showed no such trend. Invariant T cells such as MAIT and iNKT could partly confound zero-insertion analyses, though diverse VJ usage argued against this for most clonotypes. Because the same donors could not be followed over many years, the conclusions depended on cross-sectional statistical analysis. Recombination models systematically underestimated out-of-frame TCR alpha sharing in monozygotic twins but agreed with sharing between unrelated individuals.

Libraries were prepared through 5' RACE. The data were produced on an Illumina HiSeq 2000. Template switching added a universal primer binding site, and the final cDNA carried a unique molecular identifier that allowed TCR cDNA molecules to be counted accurately. First-strand cDNA for TCR alpha and beta chains was synthesized from specific primers in the conserved constant-segment region. To control for contamination, each cDNA library was double barcoded with a SMART-Mk sample barcode plus Illumina barcodes. TruSeq adapter sequences and Illumina sample barcodes were added in two successive PCR steps. Sequencing of the TCR alpha and beta cDNA libraries was done on the Illumina HiSeq platform using custom primers. For the original study's pipeline: Unique molecular identifiers were extracted from raw reads with MiGEC, and CDR3 positions were determined with MiXCR. Recombination models were inferred per individual with the repgenHMM and IGoR tools using an EM algorithm. Shared clonotypes were analyzed with the tcR package in R, and sharing was normalized by the product of cloneset sizes. To study raw recombination free of thymic and clonal selection effects, out-of-frame nonproductive sequences were analyzed. Starting from the raw public reads, TCRdb applied fastp trimming at Q25, assembled clones with MiXCR and retained in-frame beta chains. Rows with one shared CDR3 protein collapse into an entry with the most common genes and DNA. The V and J calls and clone size are TCRdb's, not the authors'. This sample comprises about 490,000 distinct CDR3 sequences, roughly 15% of them detected only once. The biggest ten clones account for roughly 0.44% of the sample.

The CDR3 holds 16 amino acids from the cysteine to the phenylalanine. The retained sequence is limited to the CDR3, 48 bases, with the frame set at the first base. According to the germline V gene, CDR1 reads MDHEN and CDR2 reads SYDVKM. Trimming accounts for 5 bases at V and 1 base at J, while the number of junction bases matched to no gene is 9. All donors were healthy Caucasians. Three pairs of female monozygotic twins, all aged roughly 18 to 29 years, made up the twin cohort. Positive isolation kits from Invitrogen were used to isolate the CD4+ and CD8+ T cell populations. The same sample was also used in a study of yellow fever vaccine responses in identical twins. The second study also describes: The authors reported that the T cell response to vaccination in identical twins appeared partly convergent and partly personalized. In the study, vaccine-responding T cell clones were precisely tracked in identical twins.

The sequenced sample was CD4+ T cells sorted from blood. The receptor was derived from a woman aged 18 to 35 in good health. The chain is encoded by TRBV28 joined to TRBJ1-1; 8 bases in between match TRBD1. The DNA sequence is as follows: TGTGCCAGCAGTGAATCGACAGGGGACGGGAACACTGAAGCTTTCTTT. Protein translation: CASSESTGDGNTEAFF.